A single sample is the source of the 13 T cell receptor beta chains below, sequenced in a study of T cell responses to AZD1222 COVID-19 vaccine. Using immunoSEQ multiplex PCR, the repertoire was profiled, and TCRdb retains in-frame clones only, with some absent. The profile shows 100,000 to 150,000 clones, over 85% of them singletons. Source: peripheral blood, taken 28 days after the second AZD1222 dose. These receptors were obtained from an adult who received the AZD1222 COVID-19 vaccine.

V usage is TRBV7-9 and J usage is TRBJ2-5; TRBD2 matches 13 bases. From germline, CDR1 is SEHNR and CDR2 FQNEAQ (reference sequence). The CDR3 runs 17 residues. Trimming took 5 bases from V and 2 from J; bases not matched to a gene: 8. The CDR3, as DNA: TGTGCCAGCAGCCCCGGGGGACTAGCGGGGCCACAAGAGACCCAGTACTTC. Protein sequence: CASSPGGLAGPQETQYF.

This chain joins TRBV7-6 and TRBJ2-2, with D possibly TRBD2 on 5 matching bases. The CDR3 covers 14 residues. Germline V gives CDR1 SGHVS, CDR2 FNYEAQ. The V gene lost 8 bases and the J gene lost 6 bases, with 16 bases spanning the gap. The CDR3 coding sequence is TGTGCCAGCTCCCCGGAGGTCGGACCCGGGGAGCTGTTTTTT. This sequence encodes CASSPEVGPGELFF.

The rearrangement links TRBV5-4 to TRBJ1-2, with 8 bases that match TRBD1. CDR3 length equals 15 residues. Per germline, CDR1 SGHNT and CDR2 YYREEE (reference sequence). V shed 0 bases and J 4 bases; nucleotides not matched to a gene: 5. CDR3 sequence: CASSLAGGSTYGYTF. For the CDR3, the DNA is TGTGCCAGCAGCTTGGCAGGGGGCTCCACCTATGGCTACACCTTC.

V and J are TRBV5-1 and TRBJ1-1; D remains unclear. This CDR3 is 13 amino acids long. Germline CDR1 is SGHRS and CDR2 is YFSETQ. V was clipped by 3 bases and J by 5 bases, with 11 bases between them. The CDR3, as DNA: TGCGCCAGCAGCTATTCAGAGCAAACTGAAGCTTTCTTT. Translation gives CASSYSEQTEAFF.

The rearrangement links TRBV24-1 to TRBJ1-1; D unresolved. CDR1 is KGHDR and CDR2 is SFDVKD in the germline V gene. Deletions cut 6 bases from V and 5 bases from J, with 6 bases between. This CDR3 spans 11 amino acids. The chain's CDR3 is CATSSGTEAFF. The DNA of the CDR3 is TGTGCCACCAGTTCGGGGACTGAAGCTTTCTTT.

The chain combines TRBV19 with TRBJ1-1; D not certain. The germline CDR1 and CDR2 sequences are LNHDA and SQIVND (reference sequence). Trimming pared 6 bases from V and 1 base from J, leaving 15 bases between. This CDR3 spans 15 amino acids. The CDR3: CASRGVGSSNTEAFF. The CDR3 nucleotides read TGTGCCAGTAGGGGTGTGGGGAGCTCGAACACTGAAGCTTTCTTT. The variable domain in full, with the rest retrieved from reference TRBV19 and TRBJ1-1, is DGGITQSPKYLFRKEGQNVTLSCEQNLNHDAMYWYRQDPGQGLRLIYYSQIVNDFQKGDIAEGYSVSREKKESFPLTVTSAQKNPTAFYLCASRGVGSSNTEAFFGQGTRLTVV.

The chain employs TRBV11-2 and TRBJ1-4; the match to TRBD1 covers 9 bases. V shed 3 bases and J 7 bases; nucleotides not matched to a gene: 6. This CDR3 is built from 15 residues. The germline CDR1 and CDR2 sequences are SGHAT and FQNNGV. The CDR3: CASSFAGQGSEKLFF. The CDR3 DNA reads as TGTGCCAGCAGCTTTGCAGGACAGGGGAGTGAAAAACTGTTTTTT. Using reference TRBV11-2 and TRBJ1-4 for the parts outside the CDR3, the full variable domain is EAGVAQSPRYKIIEKRQSVAFWCNPISGHATLYWYQQILGQGPKLLIQFQNNGVVDDSQLPKDRFSAERLKGVDSTLKIQPAKLEDSAVYLCASSFAGQGSEKLFFGSGTQLSVL.

V and J are TRBV7-2 and TRBJ1-1; D remains ambiguous. The CDR3 has 14 amino acids. The V and J ends lost 1 base and 0 bases respectively, with 6 bases between them. Germline lookup yields CDR1 SGHTA and CDR2 FQGNSA. CDR3 DNA sequence: TGTGCCAGCAGCTTAGGAGGTATGAACACTGAAGCTTTCTTT. The encoded protein is CASSLGGMNTEAFF. The variable domain in full, with the rest retrieved from reference TRBV7-2 and TRBJ1-1, is GAGVSQSPSNKVTEKGKDVELRCDPISGHTALYWYRQSLGQGLEFLIYFQGNSAPDKSGLPSDRFSAERTGGSVSTLTIQRTQQEDSAVYLCASSLGGMNTEAFFGQGTRLTVV.

The chain employs TRBV9 and TRBJ1-4; a possible D gene is TRBD1 (5 bases). The ends were cut back, 0 bases at V and 4 bases at J, with 13 bases in the middle. CDR3 length: 16 amino acids. CDR1 SGDLS and CDR2 YYNGEE come from the germline V gene. This CDR3 is CASSVGSLGVNEKLFF. Written as DNA, the CDR3 is TGTGCCAGCAGCGTAGGTTCCCTGGGGGTTAATGAAAAACTGTTTTTT.

This clone was found once. The chain carries TRBV6-5 and TRBJ1-1; D is unresolved. V shed 6 bases and J shed 1 base, with 12 bases lying between them. The CDR3 is 14 amino acids. Germline V gene data show CDR1 as MNHEY and CDR2 as SVGAGI. The CDR3 spells CASSLEAGNTEAFF. Here the CDR3 DNA reads TGTGCCAGCAGCCTTGAGGCCGGGAACACTGAAGCTTTCTTT.

The V call is TRBV7-2, the J call TRBJ2-3, with 12 nucleotides matching TRBD2. The germline V gene has CDR1 SGHTA and CDR2 FQGNSA. Trimming removed 5 bases from V and 0 bases from J; junction bases left unmatched: 6. The CDR3 is 17 amino acids. CDR3 in amino acids: CASSLTSGRPSTDTQYF. CDR3 nucleotides: TGTGCCAGCAGCCTGACTAGCGGGAGACCTAGCACAGATACGCAGTATTTT.

This chain joins TRBV9 and TRBJ2-2, with TRBD1 as a possible D gene (6 bases). Germline V gene sequence: CDR1 SGDLS, CDR2 YYNGEE. V was shortened by 0 bases and J by 6 bases, with 12 bases between the two germline ends. CDR3 length: 15 residues. The CDR3 DNA follows: TGTGCCAGCAGCGTAGCACAGGGAAGGGCCGGGGAGCTGTTTTTT. The encoded protein is CASSVAQGRAGELFF.

V usage is TRBV5-1 and J usage is TRBJ2-1; D remains ambiguous. The ends were cut back, 4 bases at V and 5 bases at J, with 16 bases in the middle. Germline CDR1 and CDR2: SGHRS and YFSETQ. This CDR3 is 15 amino acids long. DNA for the CDR3: TGCGCCAGCAGCAGCCAAACAGCATTCGACAATGAGCAGTTCTTC. Translating gives CASSSQTAFDNEQFF.